This T cell receptor beta chain comes out of a study of blood T cell repertoires in COVID-19. The V segment lost 1 base and the J segment 6 bases; nucleotides outside the gene matches: 7. This CDR3 has 15 residues. CDR1 is SGHRS, CDR2 YFSETQ, per germline. Measured with immunoSEQ multiplex PCR; TCRdb has only the in-frame clones, and not every one. The sample contains under 450,000 clones, roughly 87% of which appear only once. The gene calls are TRBV5-1 and TRBJ1-1, with TRBD1 matching over 9 bases. Sequenced material: PBMCs or T cells enriched from blood (not recorded which). The sequence came from a woman aged 25 to 45 who had recovered from COVID-19. CDR3 amino acids: CASSLRTGVRSEAFF. The CDR3 DNA is TGCGCCAGCAGCTTGAGGACAGGGGTAAGGTCTGAAGCTTTCTTT.